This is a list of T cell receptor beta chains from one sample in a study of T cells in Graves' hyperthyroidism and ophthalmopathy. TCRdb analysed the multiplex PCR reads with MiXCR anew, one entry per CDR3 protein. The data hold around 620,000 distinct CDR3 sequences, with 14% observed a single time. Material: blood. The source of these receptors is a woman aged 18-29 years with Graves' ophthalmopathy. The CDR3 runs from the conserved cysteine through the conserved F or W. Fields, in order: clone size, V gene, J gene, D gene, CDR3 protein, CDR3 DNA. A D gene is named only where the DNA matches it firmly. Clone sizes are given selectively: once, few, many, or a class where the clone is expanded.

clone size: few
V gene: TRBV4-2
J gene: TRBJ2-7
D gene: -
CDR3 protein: CASSQQLLYEQYF
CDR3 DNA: TGTGCCAGCAGCCAACAACTCCTCTACGAGCAGTACTTC

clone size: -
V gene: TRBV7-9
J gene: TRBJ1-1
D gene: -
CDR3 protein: CASSLGRTDNTEAFF
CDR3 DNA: TGTGCCAGCAGCTTAGGGCGGACGGATAACACTGAAGCTTTCTTT

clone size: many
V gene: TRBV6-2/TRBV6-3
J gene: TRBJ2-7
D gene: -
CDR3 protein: CEMRYEQYF
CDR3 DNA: TGTGAAATGAGGTACGAGCAGTACTTC

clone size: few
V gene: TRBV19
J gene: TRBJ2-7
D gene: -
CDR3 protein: CASSIGSGLSGEQYF
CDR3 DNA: TGTGCCAGTAGTATAGGCTCGGGCTTGAGCGGCGAGCAGTACTTC

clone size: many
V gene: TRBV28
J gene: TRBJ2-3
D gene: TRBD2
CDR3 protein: CASSFPSGRATDTQYF
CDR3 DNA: TGTGCCAGCAGTTTCCCTAGCGGGAGGGCCACAGATACGCAGTATTTT

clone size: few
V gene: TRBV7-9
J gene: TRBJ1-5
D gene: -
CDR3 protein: CASSFDRSSNQPQHF
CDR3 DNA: TGTGCCAGCAGCTTTGACAGGTCGAGCAATCAGCCCCAGCATTTT

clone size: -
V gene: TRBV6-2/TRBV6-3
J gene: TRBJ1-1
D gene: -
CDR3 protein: CASSYGGASGAFF
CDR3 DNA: TGTGCCAGCAGTTACGGGGGGGCCTCAGGGGCTTTCTTT

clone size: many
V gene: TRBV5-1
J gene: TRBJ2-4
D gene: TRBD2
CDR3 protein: CASSLGTSLPFQYF
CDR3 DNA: TGCGCCAGCAGCTTAGGGACTAGCCTCCCATTTCAGTACTTC

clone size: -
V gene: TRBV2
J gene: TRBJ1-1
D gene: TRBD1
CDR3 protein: CASSEEQGEAMNTEAFF
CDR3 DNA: TGTGCCAGCAGTGAAGAACAGGGGGAGGCGATGAACACTGAAGCTTTCTTT

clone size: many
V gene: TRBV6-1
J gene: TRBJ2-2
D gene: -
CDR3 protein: CASRPLANSNTGELFF
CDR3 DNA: TGTGCCAGCAGGCCATTGGCCAACTCGAACACCGGGGAGCTGTTTTTT

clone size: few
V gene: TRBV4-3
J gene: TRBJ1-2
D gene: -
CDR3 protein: CASSQERGAAKGYTF
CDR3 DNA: TGCGCCAGCAGCCAAGAACGGGGGGCCGCGAAGGGCTACACCTTC

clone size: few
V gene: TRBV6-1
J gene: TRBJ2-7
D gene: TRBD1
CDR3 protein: CASRDRVVTYEQYF
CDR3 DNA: TGTGCCAGCAGAGACAGGGTAGTCACCTACGAGCAGTACTTC

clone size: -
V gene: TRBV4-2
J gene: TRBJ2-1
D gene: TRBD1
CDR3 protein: CASSQGGTGGNEQFF
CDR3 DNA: TGTGCCAGCAGCCAAGGGGGGACAGGGGGCAATGAGCAGTTCTTC

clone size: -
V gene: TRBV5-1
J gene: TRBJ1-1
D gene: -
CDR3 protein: CASSPRRGPMNTEAFF
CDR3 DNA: TGCGCCAGCAGCCCACGAAGAGGGCCTATGAACACTGAAGCTTTCTTT

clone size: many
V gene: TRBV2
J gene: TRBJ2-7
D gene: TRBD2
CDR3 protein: CASSELGGRGYNEQYF
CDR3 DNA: TGTGCCAGCAGTGAACTCGGCGGGAGGGGGTATAACGAGCAGTACTTC

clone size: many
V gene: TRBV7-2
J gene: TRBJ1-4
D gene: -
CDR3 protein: CASTRSPGGEGKLFF
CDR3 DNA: TGTGCCAGCACCCGAAGTCCGGGCGGAGAGGGAAAACTGTTTTTT

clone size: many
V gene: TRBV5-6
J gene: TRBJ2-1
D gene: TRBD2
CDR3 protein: CASSLVTSGYNEQFF
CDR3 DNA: TGTGCCAGCAGCTTGGTTACTAGCGGGTACAATGAGCAGTTCTTC

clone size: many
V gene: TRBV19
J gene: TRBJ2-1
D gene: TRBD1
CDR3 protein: CASTATGSSYNEQFF
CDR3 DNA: TGTGCCAGTACCGCGACAGGGAGCTCCTACAATGAGCAGTTCTTC

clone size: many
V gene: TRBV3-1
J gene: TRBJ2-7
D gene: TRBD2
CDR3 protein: CASSQDPTGTSGVAYEQYF
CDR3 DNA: TGTGCCAGCAGCCAAGATCCAACCGGGACTAGCGGAGTTGCCTACGAGCAGTACTTC

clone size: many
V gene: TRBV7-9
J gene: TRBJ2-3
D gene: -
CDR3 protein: CASSLSESPRTQYF
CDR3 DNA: TGTGCCAGCAGCCTATCGGAGAGTCCCCGTACGCAGTATTTT

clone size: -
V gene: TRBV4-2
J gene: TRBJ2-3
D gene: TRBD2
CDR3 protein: CASSQASGPTDTQYF
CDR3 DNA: TGTGCCAGCAGCCAAGCTAGCGGCCCCACAGATACGCAGTATTTT

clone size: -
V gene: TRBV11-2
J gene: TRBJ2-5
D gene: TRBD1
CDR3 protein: CASSRIGTERHF
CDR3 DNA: TGTGCCAGCAGCCGCATAGGGACAGAAAGGCACTTC

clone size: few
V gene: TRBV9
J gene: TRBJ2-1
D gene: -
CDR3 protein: CASSSRLDVHSSQFF
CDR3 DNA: TGTGCCAGCAGCTCAAGACTAGACGTCCATTCCTCTCAGTTCTTC

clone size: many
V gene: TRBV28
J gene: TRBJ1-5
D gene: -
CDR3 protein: CASSFDRGGNQPQHF
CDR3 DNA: TGTGCCAGCAGTTTTGATAGGGGAGGCAATCAGCCCCAGCATTTT

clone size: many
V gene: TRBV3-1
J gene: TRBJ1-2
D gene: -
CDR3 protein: CASSHPGVDAYGYTF
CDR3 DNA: TGTGCCAGCAGCCATCCAGGGGTCGACGCCTATGGCTACACCTTC

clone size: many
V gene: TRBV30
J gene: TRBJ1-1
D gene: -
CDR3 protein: CALEGSTEAFF
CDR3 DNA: TGTGCCTTGGAAGGGAGCACTGAAGCTTTCTTT

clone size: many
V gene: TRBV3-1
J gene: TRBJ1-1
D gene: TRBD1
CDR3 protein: CASSWGAGGDGIAEAFF
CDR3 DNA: TGTGCCAGCAGCTGGGGAGCAGGGGGCGACGGTATCGCTGAAGCTTTCTTT

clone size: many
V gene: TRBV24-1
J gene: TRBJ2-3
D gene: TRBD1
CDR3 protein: CATSDGQAYTDTQYF
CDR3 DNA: TGTGCCACCAGTGACGGACAGGCCTACACAGATACGCAGTATTTT

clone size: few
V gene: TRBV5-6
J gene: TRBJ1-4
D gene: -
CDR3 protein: CASSRDPNEKLFF
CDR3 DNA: TGTGCCAGCAGCCGGGACCCTAATGAAAAACTGTTTTTT

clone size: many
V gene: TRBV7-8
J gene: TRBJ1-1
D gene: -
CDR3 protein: CASSLDLRGRAEAFF
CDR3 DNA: TGTGCCAGCAGCTTAGATTTGAGGGGGAGGGCTGAAGCTTTCTTT

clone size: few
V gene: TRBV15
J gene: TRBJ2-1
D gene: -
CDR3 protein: CATSRVRDSEQFF
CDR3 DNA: TGTGCCACCAGCAGAGTAAGGGATAGTGAGCAGTTCTTC

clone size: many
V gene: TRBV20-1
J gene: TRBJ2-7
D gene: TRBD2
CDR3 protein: CSARTYRREGSYEQYF
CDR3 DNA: TGCAGTGCTAGAACATATCGCAGGGAGGGCTCCTACGAGCAGTACTTC

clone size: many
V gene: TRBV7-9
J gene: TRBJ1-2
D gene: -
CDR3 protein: CASSQQGRGNYGYTF
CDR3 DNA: TGTGCCAGCAGCCAACAGGGTAGGGGAAACTATGGCTACACCTTC

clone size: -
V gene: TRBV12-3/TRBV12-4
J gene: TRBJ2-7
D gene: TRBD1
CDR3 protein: CAPGQLCEQYF
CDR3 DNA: TGCGCCCCGGGACAGCTTTGCGAGCAGTACTTC

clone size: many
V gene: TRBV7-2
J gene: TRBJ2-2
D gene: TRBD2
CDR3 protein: CASSPRGGVNTGELFF
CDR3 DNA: TGTGCCAGCAGCCCAAGGGGAGGGGTAAACACCGGGGAGCTGTTTTTT

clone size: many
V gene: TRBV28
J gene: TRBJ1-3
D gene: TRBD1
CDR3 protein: CATKYSGQGRDGNTIYF
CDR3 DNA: TGTGCCACTAAGTATAGTGGACAGGGAAGAGATGGAAACACCATATATTTT

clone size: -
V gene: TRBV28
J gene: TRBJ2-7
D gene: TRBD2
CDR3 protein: CASSPSAGGPVYEQYF
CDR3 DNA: TGTGCCAGCAGTCCCTCGGCGGGAGGGCCTGTTTACGAGCAGTACTTC

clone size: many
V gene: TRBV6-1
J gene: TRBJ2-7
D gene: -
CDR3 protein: CAGSTAGQHYEQYF
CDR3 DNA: TGTGCCGGCAGTACGGCGGGACAGCACTACGAGCAGTACTTC

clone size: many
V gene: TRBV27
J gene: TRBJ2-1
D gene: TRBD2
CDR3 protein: CASKRLAGPNEQFF
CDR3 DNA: TGTGCCAGCAAGCGGCTAGCGGGACCTAATGAGCAGTTCTTC

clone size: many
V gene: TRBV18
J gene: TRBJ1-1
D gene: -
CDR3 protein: CASSPGRGVEAFF
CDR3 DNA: TGTGCCAGCTCACCAGGACGGGGGGTAGAAGCTTTCTTT

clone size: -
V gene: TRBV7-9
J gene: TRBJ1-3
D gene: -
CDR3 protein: CASSARAGNTIYF
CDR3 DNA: TGTGCCAGCAGCGCAAGGGCTGGAAACACCATATATTTT

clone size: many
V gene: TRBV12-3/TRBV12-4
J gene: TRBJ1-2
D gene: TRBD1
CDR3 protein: CASSFGTGVEGYTF
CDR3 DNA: TGTGCCAGCAGTTTTGGGACAGGGGTTGAAGGCTACACCTTC

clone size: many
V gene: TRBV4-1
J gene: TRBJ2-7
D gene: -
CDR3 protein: CASSQEGAPDEQYF
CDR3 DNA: TGCGCCAGCAGCCAAGAGGGGGCGCCCGACGAGCAGTACTTC

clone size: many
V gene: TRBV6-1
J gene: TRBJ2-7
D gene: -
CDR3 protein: CASSEVDLFSYEQYF
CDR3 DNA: TGTGCCAGCAGTGAAGTGGACCTTTTCTCCTACGAGCAGTACTTC

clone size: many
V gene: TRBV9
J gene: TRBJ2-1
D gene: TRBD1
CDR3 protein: CASSNWDSPLDEQFF
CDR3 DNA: TGTGCCAGCAGCAACTGGGACAGCCCCTTGGATGAGCAGTTCTTC

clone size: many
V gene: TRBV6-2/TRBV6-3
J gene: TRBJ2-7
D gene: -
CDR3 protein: CASRSGILSYEQYF
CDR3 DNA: TGTGCCAGCAGATCCGGGATCCTCTCCTACGAGCAGTACTTC

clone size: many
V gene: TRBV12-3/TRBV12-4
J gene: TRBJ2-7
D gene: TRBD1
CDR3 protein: CASKRTGGSYEQYF
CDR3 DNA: TGTGCCAGCAAGAGGACAGGGGGGTCCTACGAGCAGTACTTC

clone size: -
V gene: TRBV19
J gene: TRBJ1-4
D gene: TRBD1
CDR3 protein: CASSMGPGQGNEKLFF
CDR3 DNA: TGTGCCAGTAGTATGGGTCCGGGACAGGGGAATGAAAAACTGTTTTTT